A selection of T cell receptor beta chains follows, all from one sample in a study of blood T cell repertoires in COVID-19. Produced via immunoSEQ multiplex PCR; TCRdb's table is partial and in-frame only. The table shows some 350,000 clones, with over 75% occurring only once. Sequenced material: PBMCs or T cells enriched from blood (not recorded which). Receptors originate from a man aged 18 to 35 who had recovered from COVID-19. The conserved cysteine and the conserved F or W are not part of the CDR3 here.

v_gene: TRBV25-1
j_gene: TRBJ1-2
CDR3aa: ASSELGTVKGDYGYT

v_gene: TRBV6-5
j_gene: TRBJ1-4
CDR3aa: ASSYGAGINEKLF

v_gene: TRBV12-5
j_gene: TRBJ1-5
CDR3aa: ASGLVRENQPQH

v_gene: TRBV7-8
j_gene: TRBJ2-3
CDR3aa: ASSSSQGMKDTQY

v_gene: TRBV11-2
j_gene: TRBJ2-5
CDR3aa: ASSLAGLDRETQY

v_gene: TRBV2
j_gene: TRBJ2-1
CDR3aa: ASSEQGGASYNEQF

v_gene: TRBV9
j_gene: TRBJ1-1
CDR3aa: ASSPPDRPDTEAF

v_gene: TRBV28
j_gene: TRBJ2-1
CDR3aa: ASSPSGNRHNEQF

v_gene: TRBV7-2
j_gene: TRBJ1-5
CDR3aa: ASSLTRDSNQPQH

v_gene: TRBV9
j_gene: TRBJ2-1
CDR3aa: ASSETGTAYNEQF

v_gene: TRBV28
j_gene: TRBJ2-7
CDR3aa: ASRSQAGGHYEQY

v_gene: TRBV5-4
j_gene: TRBJ2-3
CDR3aa: ASSLVARTDTQY

v_gene: TRBV24-1
j_gene: TRBJ2-2
CDR3aa: ATSDYGERTGELF

v_gene: TRBV11-1
j_gene: TRBJ2-5
CDR3aa: ASSSLGQWGETQY

v_gene: TRBV20-1
j_gene: TRBJ2-3
CDR3aa: SGGTWHTQY

v_gene: TRBV18
j_gene: TRBJ1-4
CDR3aa: ASSSGQRATNEKLF

v_gene: TRBV5-1
j_gene: TRBJ1-2
CDR3aa: ASSLPQGSDGYT

v_gene: TRBV27
j_gene: TRBJ2-7
CDR3aa: ASSLSLTRALYEQY

v_gene: TRBV5-6
j_gene: TRBJ1-6
CDR3aa: ASSTSGQFGDSPLH

v_gene: TRBV18
j_gene: TRBJ2-7
CDR3aa: ASSPSGELGWQY

v_gene: TRBV28
j_gene: TRBJ2-1
CDR3aa: ASSLFTTGGRLGQF

v_gene: TRBV5-1
j_gene: TRBJ2-5
CDR3aa: ASSLARGETQY

v_gene: TRBV10-1
j_gene: TRBJ2-3
CDR3aa: ASSVGGERTDTQY

v_gene: TRBV7-3
j_gene: TRBJ1-6
CDR3aa: ASSRSGVPPLH

v_gene: TRBV12-5
j_gene: TRBJ2-1
CDR3aa: ASGKLRGAYNEQF

v_gene: TRBV5-4
j_gene: TRBJ2-3
CDR3aa: ASSLSGGRSTDTQY

v_gene: TRBV5-6
j_gene: TRBJ1-1
CDR3aa: ASSLLGHLNTEAF

v_gene: TRBV19
j_gene: TRBJ1-3
CDR3aa: ASSGPGQVFTTIY